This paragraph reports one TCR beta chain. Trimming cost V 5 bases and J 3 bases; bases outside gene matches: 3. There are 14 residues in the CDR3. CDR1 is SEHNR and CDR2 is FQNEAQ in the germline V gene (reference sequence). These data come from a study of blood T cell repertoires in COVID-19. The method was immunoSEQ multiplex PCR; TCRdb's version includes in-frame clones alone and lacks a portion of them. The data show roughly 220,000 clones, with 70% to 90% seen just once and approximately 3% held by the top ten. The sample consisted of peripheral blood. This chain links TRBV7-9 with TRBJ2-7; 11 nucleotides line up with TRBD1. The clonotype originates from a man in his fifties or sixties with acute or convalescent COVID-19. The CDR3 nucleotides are TGTGCCAGCAGCGGGACAGGGGGAGTCTACGAGCAGTACTTC. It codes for CASSGTGGVYEQYF. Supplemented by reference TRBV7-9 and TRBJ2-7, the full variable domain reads DTGVSQNPRHKITKRGQNVTFRCDPISEHNRLYWYRQTLGQGPEFLTYFQNEAQLEKSRLLSDRFSAERPKGSFSTLEIQRTEQGDSAMYLCASSGTGGVYEQYFGPGTRLTVT.